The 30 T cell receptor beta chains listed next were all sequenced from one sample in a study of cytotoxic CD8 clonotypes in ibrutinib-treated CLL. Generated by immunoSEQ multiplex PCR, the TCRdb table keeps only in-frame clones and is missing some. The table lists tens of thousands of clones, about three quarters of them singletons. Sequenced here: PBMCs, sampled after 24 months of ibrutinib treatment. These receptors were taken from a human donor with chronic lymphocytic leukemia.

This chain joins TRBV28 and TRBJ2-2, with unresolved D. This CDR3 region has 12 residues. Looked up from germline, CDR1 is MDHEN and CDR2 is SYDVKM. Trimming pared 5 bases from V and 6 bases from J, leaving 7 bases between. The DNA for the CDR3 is TGTGCCAGCAGTCCCCGGGCCGGGGAGCTGTTTTTT. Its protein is CASSPRAGELFF. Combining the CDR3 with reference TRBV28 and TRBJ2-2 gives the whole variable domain DVKVTQSSRYLVKRTGEKVFLECVQDMDHENMFWYRQDPGLGLRLIYFSYDVKMKEKGDIPEGYSVSREKKERFSLILESASTNQTSMYLCASSPRAGELFFGEGSRLTVL.

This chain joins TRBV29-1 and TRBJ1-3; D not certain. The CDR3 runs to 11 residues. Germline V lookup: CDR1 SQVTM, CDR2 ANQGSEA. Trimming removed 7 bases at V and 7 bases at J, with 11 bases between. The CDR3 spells CSAQVGNTIYF. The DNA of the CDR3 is TGCAGCGCCCAGGTGGGGAACACCATATATTTT.

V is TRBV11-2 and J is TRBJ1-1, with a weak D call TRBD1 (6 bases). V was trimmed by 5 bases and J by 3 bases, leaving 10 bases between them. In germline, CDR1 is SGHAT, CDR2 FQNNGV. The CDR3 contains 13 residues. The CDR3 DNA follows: TGTGCCAGCAGCCCAGGGGTTGACACTGAAGCTTTCTTT. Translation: CASSPGVDTEAFF.

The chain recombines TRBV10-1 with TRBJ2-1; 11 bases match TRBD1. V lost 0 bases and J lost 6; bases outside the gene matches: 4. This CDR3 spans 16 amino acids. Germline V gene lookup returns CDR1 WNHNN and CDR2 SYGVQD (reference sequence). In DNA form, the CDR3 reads TGCGCCAGCAGTGAGTCGATTGGGACAGGGGGCAATGAGCAGTTCTTC. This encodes CASSESIGTGGNEQFF.

CDR3 nucleotide sequence: TGCAGCGTTGCGACAGATATCAACTCTGGGGCCAACGTCCTGACTTTC. The encoded protein is CSVATDINSGANVLTF. The rearrangement links TRBV29-1 to TRBJ2-6; TRBD1 might be the D (5 bases). The CDR3 covers 16 residues. V lost 4 bases, J lost 0 bases, and 13 bases lay in between. Germline-derived CDR1 and CDR2 are SQVTM and ANQGSEA.

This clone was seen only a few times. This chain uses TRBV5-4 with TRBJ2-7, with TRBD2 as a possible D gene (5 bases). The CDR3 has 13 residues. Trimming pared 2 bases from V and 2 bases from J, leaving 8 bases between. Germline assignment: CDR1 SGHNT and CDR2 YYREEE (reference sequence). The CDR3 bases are TGTGCCAGCAGCTTAGGAGGTACCTACGAGCAGTACTTC. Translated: CASSLGGTYEQYF.

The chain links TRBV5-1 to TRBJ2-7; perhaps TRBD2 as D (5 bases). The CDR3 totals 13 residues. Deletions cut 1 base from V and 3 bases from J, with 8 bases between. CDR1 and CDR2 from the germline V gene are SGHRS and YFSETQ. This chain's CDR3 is CASSLQLGYEQYF. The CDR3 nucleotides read TGCGCCAGCAGCTTGCAACTAGGCTACGAGCAGTACTTC.

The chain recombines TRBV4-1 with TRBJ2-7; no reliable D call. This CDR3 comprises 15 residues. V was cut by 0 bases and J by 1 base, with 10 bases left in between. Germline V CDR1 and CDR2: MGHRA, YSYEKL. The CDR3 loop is CASSQEDGPSYEQYF. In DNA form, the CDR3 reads TGCGCCAGCAGCCAAGAGGACGGACCATCCTACGAGCAGTACTTC.

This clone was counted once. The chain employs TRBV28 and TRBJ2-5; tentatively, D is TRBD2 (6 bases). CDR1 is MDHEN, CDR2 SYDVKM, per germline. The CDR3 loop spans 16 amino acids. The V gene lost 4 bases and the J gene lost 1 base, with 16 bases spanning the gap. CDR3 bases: TGTGCCAGCAGTTCCTGGACTATTGAGGGCCAAGAGACCCAGTACTTC. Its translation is CASSSWTIEGQETQYF.

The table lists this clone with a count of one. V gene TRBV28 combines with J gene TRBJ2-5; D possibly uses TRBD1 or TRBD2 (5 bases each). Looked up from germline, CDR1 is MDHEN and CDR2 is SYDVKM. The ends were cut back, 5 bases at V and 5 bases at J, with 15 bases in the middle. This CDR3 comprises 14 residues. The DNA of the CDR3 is TGTGCCAGCAGTGGGACGCTCGTGAGGGAGACCCAGTACTTC. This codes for CASSGTLVRETQYF.

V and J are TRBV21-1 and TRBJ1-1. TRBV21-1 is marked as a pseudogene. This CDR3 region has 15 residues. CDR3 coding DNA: TGTGCCAGCAGCAAAGAGATGGGGAGAAGGAATGAAGCTTTCTTT. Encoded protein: CASSKEMGRRNEAFF.

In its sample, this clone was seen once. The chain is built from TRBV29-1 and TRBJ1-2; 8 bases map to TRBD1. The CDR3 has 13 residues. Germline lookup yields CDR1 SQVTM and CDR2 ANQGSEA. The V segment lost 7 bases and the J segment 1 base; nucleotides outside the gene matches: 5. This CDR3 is CSAKTGGNYGYTF. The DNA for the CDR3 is TGCAGCGCCAAAACAGGGGGTAACTATGGCTACACCTTC.

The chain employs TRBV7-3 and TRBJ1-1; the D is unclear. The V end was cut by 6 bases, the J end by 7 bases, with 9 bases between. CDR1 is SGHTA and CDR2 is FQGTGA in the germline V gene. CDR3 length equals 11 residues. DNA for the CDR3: TGTGCCAGCAGTGAAGCCGATGAAGCTTTCTTT. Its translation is CASSEADEAFF.

DNA of the CDR3: TGTGCCAGCAGTTTATGGACAGGGGGCGAGCAGTACTTC. It is translated as CASSLWTGGEQYF. V gene TRBV28 combines with J gene TRBJ2-7; 9 bases are shared with TRBD1. Trimming took 0 bases from V and 6 from J; bases not matched to a gene: 0. CDR1 and CDR2 from the germline V gene are MDHEN and SYDVKM. This CDR3 spans 13 amino acids.

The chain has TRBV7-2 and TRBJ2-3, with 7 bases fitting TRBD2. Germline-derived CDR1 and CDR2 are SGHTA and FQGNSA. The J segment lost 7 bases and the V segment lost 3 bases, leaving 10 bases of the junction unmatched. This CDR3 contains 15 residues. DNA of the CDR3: TGTGCCAGCAGCTTCCCCGGGACTAAATTCAATACGCAGTATTTT. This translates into CASSFPGTKFNTQYF. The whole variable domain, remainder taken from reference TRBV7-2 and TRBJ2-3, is GAGVSQSPSNKVTEKGKDVELRCDPISGHTALYWYRQSLGQGLEFLIYFQGNSAPDKSGLPSDRFSAERTGGSVSTLTIQRTQQEDSAVYLCASSFPGTKFNTQYFGPGTRLTVL.

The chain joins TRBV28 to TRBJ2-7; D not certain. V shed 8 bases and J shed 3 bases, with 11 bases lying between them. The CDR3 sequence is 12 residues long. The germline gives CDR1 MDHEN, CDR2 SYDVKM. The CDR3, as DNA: TGTGCCAGCCTCAGTTCGTTCTACGAGCAGTACTTC. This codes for CASLSSFYEQYF.

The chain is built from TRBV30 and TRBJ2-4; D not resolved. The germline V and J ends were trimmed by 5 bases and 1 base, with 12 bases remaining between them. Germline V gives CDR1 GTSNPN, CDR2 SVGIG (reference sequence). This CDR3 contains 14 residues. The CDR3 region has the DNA TGTGCCTGGGCCTGGGGTAGGGCCAAAAACATTCAGTACTTC. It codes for CAWAWGRAKNIQYF.

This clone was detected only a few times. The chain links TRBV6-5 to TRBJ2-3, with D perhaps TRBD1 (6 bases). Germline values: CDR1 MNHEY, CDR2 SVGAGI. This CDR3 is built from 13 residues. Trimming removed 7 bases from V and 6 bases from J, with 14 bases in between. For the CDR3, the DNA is TGTGCCAGCACCCCACAGGGAAGGGATACGCAGTATTTT. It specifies CASTPQGRDTQYF.

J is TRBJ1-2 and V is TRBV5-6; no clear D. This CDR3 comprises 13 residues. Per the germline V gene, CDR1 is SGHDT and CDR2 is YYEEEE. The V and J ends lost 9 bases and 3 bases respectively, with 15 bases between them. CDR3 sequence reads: CATAGSSHYGYTF. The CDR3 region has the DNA TGTGCCACGGCGGGAAGTTCACACTATGGCTACACCTTC.

The CDR3, as DNA: TGTGCCAGTTATAGCCACAGGGGATCATATGGCTACACCTTC. Translated, it gives CASYSHRGSYGYTF. The chain joins TRBV28 to TRBJ1-2; TRBD1 aligns across 7 bases. The germline V gene encodes CDR1 MDHEN and CDR2 SYDVKM. V lost 9 bases, J lost 5 bases, and 12 bases stayed unmatched. The CDR3 runs to 14 residues.

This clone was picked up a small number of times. CDR3 in amino acids: CASSQQIDQPQHF. The DNA of the CDR3 is TGTGCCAGTAGTCAACAGATCGATCAGCCCCAGCATTTT. V gene TRBV19 combines with J gene TRBJ1-5; D is undetermined. Trimming left V 5 bases short and J 5 bases short, with 10 bases between. The CDR3 consists of 13 residues. CDR1 is LNHDA and CDR2 is SQIVND in the germline V gene (reference sequence).

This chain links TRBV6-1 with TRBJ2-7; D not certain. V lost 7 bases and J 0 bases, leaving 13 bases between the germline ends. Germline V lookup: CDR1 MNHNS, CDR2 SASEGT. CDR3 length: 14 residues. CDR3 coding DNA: TGTGCCAGCATCACTAACTGGGACTCCTACGAGCAGTACTTC. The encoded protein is CASITNWDSYEQYF.

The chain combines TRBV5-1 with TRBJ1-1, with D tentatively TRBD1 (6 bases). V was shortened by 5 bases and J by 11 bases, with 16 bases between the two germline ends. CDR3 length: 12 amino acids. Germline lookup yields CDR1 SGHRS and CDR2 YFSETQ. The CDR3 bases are TGCGCCAGCAGGGGGGCAGAATTGTGGGCTTTCTTT. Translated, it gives CASRGAELWAFF.

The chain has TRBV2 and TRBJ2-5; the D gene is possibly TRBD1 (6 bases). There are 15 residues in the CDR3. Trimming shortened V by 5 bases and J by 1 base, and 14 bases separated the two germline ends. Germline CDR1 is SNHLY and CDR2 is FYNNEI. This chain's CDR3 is CASSQVTGPQETQYF. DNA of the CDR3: TGTGCCAGCAGTCAAGTGACAGGACCCCAAGAGACCCAGTACTTC. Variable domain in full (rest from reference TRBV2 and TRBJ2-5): EPEVTQTPSHQVTQMGQEVILRCVPISNHLYFYWYRQILGQKVEFLVSFYNNEISEKSEIFDDQFSVERPDGSNFTLKIRSTKLEDSAMYFCASSQVTGPQETQYFGPGTRLLVL.

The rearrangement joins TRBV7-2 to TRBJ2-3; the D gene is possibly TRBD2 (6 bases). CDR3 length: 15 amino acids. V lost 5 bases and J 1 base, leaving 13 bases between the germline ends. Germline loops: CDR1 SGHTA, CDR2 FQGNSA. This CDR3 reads CASSPVSGGTDTQYF. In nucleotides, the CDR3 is TGTGCCAGCAGCCCTGTTTCGGGGGGCACAGATACGCAGTATTTT.

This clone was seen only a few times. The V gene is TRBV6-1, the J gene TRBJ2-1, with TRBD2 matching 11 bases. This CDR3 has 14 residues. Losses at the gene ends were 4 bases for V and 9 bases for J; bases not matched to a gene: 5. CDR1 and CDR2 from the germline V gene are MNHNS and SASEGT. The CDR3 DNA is TGTGCCAGCAGTGTAGCGGGGGGGCTCGGTGAGCAGTTCTTC. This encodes CASSVAGGLGEQFF.

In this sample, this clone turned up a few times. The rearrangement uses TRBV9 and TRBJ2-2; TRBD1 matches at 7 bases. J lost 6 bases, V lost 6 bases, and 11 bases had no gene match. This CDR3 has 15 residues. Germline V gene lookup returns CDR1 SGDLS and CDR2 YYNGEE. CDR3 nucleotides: TGTGCCAGCATTCAACAGGGGCGCTGGGCCGGGGAGCTGTTTTTT. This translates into CASIQQGRWAGELFF.

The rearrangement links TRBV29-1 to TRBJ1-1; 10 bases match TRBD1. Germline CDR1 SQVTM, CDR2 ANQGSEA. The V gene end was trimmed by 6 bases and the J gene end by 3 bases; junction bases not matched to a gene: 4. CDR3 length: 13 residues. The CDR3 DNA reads TGCAGCGTACTTGGACAGGGGGACACTGAAGCTTTCTTT. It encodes CSVLGQGDTEAFF.

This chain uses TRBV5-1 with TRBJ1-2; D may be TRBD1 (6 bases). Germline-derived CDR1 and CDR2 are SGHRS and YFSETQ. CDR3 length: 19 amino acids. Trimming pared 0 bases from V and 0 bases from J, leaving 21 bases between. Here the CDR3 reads CASSLGFGTLTGANYGYTF. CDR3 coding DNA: TGCGCCAGCAGCTTGGGTTTTGGGACATTGACAGGCGCTAACTATGGCTACACCTTC.

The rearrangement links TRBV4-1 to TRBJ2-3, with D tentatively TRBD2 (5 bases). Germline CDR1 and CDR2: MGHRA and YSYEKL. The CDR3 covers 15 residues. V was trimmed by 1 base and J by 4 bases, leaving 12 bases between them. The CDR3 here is CASSQVGPGADTQYF. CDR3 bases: TGCGCCAGCAGCCAAGTAGGCCCCGGGGCAGATACGCAGTATTTT.